This entry concerns a single T cell receptor (beta chain). Its specificity is not known. The table came from immunoSEQ multiplex PCR; TCRdb's copy has only in-frame clones and leaves some out. Among over 95,000 clones listed, roughly 95% were seen once. The data were obtained in a study of OX40 agonist ivuxolimab in advanced cancers. General observations from the study: CD8+ T cells (on average) carried more expanded clones than CD4+ T cells.

Germline-derived CDR1 and CDR2 are SGHTA and FQGNSA. V lost 5 bases and J lost 3, with 14 bases in between. The CDR3 extends over 14 amino acids. The material sequenced was CD4+ or CD8+ T cells sorted from blood, taken in a trial of the OX40 agonist ivuxolimab. The chain carries TRBV7-2 and TRBJ2-7; the D gene is possibly TRBD2 (5 bases). This sequence was found in an adult with an advanced solid tumor such as melanoma, head and neck, liver or kidney cancer. CDR3 amino acids: CASSTPGLVYEQYF. CDR3 coding DNA: TGTGCCAGCAGCACACCAGGACTCGTCTACGAGCAGTACTTC.